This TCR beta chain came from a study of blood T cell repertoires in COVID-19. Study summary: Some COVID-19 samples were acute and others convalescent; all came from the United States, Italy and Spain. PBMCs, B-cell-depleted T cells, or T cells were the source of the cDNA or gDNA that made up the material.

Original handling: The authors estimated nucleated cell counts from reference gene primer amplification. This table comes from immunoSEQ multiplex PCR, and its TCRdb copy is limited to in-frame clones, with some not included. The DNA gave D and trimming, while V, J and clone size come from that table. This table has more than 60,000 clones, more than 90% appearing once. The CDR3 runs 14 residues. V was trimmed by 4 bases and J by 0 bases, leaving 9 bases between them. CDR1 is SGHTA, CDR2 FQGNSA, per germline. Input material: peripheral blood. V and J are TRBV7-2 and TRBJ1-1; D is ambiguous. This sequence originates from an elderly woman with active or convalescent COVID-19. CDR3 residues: CASSSPSVNTEAFF. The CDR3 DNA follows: TGTGCCAGCAGCTCGCCTAGCGTGAACACTGAAGCTTTCTTT.